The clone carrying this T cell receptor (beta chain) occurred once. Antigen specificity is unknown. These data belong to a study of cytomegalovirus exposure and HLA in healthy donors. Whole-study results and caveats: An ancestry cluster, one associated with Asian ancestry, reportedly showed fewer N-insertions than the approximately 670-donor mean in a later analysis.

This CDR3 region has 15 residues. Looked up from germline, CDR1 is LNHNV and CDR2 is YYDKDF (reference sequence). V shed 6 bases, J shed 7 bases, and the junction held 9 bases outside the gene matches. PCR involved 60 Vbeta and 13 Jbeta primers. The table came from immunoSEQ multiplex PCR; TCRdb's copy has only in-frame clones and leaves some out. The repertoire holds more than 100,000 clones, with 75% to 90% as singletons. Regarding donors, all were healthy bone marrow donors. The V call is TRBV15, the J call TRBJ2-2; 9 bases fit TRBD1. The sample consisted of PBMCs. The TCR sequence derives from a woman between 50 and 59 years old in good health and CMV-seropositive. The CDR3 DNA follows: TGTGCCACCAGGGTGGACAGGGGTGAGGTCGGGGAGCTGTTTTTT. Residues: CATRVDRGEVGELFF.